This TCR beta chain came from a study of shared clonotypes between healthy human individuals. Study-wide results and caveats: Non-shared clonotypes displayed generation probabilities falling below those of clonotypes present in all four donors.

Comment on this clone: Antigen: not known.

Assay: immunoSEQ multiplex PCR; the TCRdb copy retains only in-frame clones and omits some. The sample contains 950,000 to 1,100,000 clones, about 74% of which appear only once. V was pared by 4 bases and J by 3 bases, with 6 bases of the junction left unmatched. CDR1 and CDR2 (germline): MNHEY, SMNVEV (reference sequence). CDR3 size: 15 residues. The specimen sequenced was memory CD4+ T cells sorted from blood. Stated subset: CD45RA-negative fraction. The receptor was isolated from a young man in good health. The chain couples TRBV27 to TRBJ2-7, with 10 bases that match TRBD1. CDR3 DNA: TGTGCCAGCAGTTGGGTGGGACAGGGGAGCTACGAGCAGTACTTC. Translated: CASSWVGQGSYEQYF.